This is a list of T cell receptor beta chains from one sample in a study of spatial heterogeneity in lung cancer. TCRdb independently ran MiXCR on the 5' RACE reads; one entry per CDR3 protein. Of about 120,000 distinct CDR3 sequences detected, approximately 12% appear once; the ten largest clones hold 16%. The sample here was PBMCs, taken at follow-up. The source of these receptors is a male donor with early-stage non-small cell lung cancer. The CDR3 runs from the conserved cysteine through the conserved F or W.

TRBV11-1,CASSPGQLETQYF
TRBV10-3,CATTISSGVETQYF
TRBV20-1,CSASKGATNEKLFF
TRBV7-2,CASSPRDRGSYEQYF
TRBV28,CASTATASNYGYTF
TRBV2,CASSPRRFQETQYF
TRBV20-1,CSARRPGLVINEQFF
TRBV6-2/TRBV6-3,CASSGRGLIGETQYF
TRBV5-1,CASSPWGGELFF
TRBV24-1,CATSEERSYNEQFF
TRBV24-1,CATSDPTGNEQFF
TRBV5-1,CASSVGTSLREKLFF
TRBV5-1,CASSLGTLSYEQYF
TRBV7-6,CASSLVPQGARLNYEQYF
TRBV9,CASSVEGRGQDIQYF
TRBV5-1,CASRPTGNNEKLFF